Included here is one T cell receptor beta chain sequence, with context. Its antigen is currently not known. Nothing much larger sits one base from this clone, and base qualities are not available. Including the terminal cysteine and phenylalanine, the CDR3 comprises 18 residues. Kept here is only the CDR3 DNA, which spans 54 bases and is read in frame from base 1. The junction carries 18 bases between V and J, which are trimmed by 0 bases and 0 bases respectively. In the germline V gene, CDR1 corresponds to LGHNA and CDR2 to YNFKEQ. This entry is derived from a study of blood T cell repertoires in COVID-19 (dated by TCRdb to about 2020). Concerning the study at large: Samples from collaborators originated in the United States, Italy and Spain and spanned both the acute and convalescent phases of COVID-19. The material from the prospective study consisted of cDNA or gDNA derived from T cells, B-cell-depleted T cells, or PBMCs. The repertoires were released in a freely available public database meant as a resource for research on the immune response to SARS-CoV-2. Where HLA class I and class II types were available, the types were taken from metadata supplied by the sample provider, not from assay-based typing. The samples were drawn from the first 160 participants of the ongoing ImmuneRACE study and from 1,200 or so subjects provided by 6 global collaborators. The dataset comprised deeply sampled blood TCRbeta repertoires from subjects exposed to, actively infected with, or recovered from COVID-19. A de-identified subject ID, COVID-19 status, age in years and sex were almost always included in the sample metadata. Beyond this particular receptor, the publication reports: How much clinical and demographic metadata was included differed by source and by participant, and the metadata was provided uncurated.

Whole blood was collected in K2EDTA tubes by collaborating institutions according to the institutions' own protocols. For TCRbeta analysis, collaborators shipped samples as frozen whole blood, isolated PBMCs, or DNA extracted from either of those sample types. TCRbeta CDR3 regions were amplified from genomic DNA using the immunoSEQ Assay, a bias-controlled multiplex PCR. The authors' analysis ran thus. The number of nucleated cells in each sample was estimated from the amplification of reference gene primers within the assay. Sequence reads were collapsed and filtered to measure the absolute abundance of every unique TCRbeta CDR3 rearrangement. Productive Simpson clonality was computed per sample as the square root of Simpson's diversity index over productive rearrangements. TCRdb stores this immuneACCESS table with in-frame sequences only. Part of the clones is absent; in the studies checked, under half of the shortfall reflects unresolved V genes, and no reason is known for the rest. V and J calls and clone size are those listed in that table; D and trimming were worked out from the DNA. In all, the sample holds around 46,000 clones, and about three quarters of those were seen once. Of the sample, less than 20% falls within the top ten clones.

The sample taken for sequencing was peripheral blood. This TCR came from a human donor with active or convalescent COVID-19. The donor label of this sample is uncertain. The V gene is TRBV4-2 and the J gene is TRBJ2-7, with a tentative D gene TRBD1 over 6 matching bases. The bases are TGTGCCAGCAGCCAAGACGGGGCAGGGGCGGCCTTCTCCTACGAGCAGTACTTC. It translates as CASSQDGAGAAFSYEQYF.